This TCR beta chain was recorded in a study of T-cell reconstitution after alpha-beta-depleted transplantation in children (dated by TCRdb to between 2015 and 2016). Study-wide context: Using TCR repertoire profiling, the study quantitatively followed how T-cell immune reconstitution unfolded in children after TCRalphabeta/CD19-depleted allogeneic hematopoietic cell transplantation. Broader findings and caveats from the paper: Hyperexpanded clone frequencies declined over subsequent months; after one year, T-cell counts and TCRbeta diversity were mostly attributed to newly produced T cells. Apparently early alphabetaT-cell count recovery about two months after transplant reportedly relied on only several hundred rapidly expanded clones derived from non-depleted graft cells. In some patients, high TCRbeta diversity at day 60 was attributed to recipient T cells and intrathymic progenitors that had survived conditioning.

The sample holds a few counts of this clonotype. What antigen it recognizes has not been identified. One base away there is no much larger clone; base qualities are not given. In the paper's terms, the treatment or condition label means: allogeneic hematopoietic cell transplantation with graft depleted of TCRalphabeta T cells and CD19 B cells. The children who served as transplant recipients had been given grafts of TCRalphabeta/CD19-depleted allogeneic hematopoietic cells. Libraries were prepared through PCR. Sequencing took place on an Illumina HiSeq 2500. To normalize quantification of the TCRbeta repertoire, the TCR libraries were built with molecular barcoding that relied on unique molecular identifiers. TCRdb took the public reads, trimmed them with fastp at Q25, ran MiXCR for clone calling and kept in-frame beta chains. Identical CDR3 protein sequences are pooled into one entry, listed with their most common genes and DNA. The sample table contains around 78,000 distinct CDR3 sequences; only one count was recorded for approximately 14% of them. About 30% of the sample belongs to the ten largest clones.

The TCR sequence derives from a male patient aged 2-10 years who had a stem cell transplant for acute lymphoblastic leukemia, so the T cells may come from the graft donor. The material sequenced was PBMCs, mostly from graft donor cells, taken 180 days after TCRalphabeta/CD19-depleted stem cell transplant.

The nucleotide sequence reads TGTGCCAGCAGCCCCCTAGCGGGAGGCCAAGAGACCCAGTACTTC. Its translation reads: CASSPLAGGQETQYF. The receptor chain draws on TRBV7-6 and TRBJ2-5; TRBD2 aligns with 11 central bases. The CDR3 sequence holds 15 residues, the cysteine and phenylalanine included. The only DNA kept is the CDR3, 45 bases in frame from the first base. From the germline V gene, CDR1 is SGHVS and CDR2 is FNYEAQ. The V end gives up 5 bases and the J end 1 base, leaving 3 bases in the junction not matched to a gene.